Following are 18 T cell receptor beta chains from one sample sequenced in a study of cytomegalovirus exposure and HLA in healthy donors. It was with 60 Vbeta and 13 Jbeta primers that the PCR ran. Profiled with immunoSEQ multiplex PCR; TCRdb holds only in-frame clones, not every one. The sample carries 150,000 to 250,000 clones, roughly 78% recorded once. Sequencing was performed on PBMCs. The origin of the receptors is a woman in her 30s in good health and CMV-seropositive.

The chain uses TRBV5-1 and TRBJ2-3; possibly TRBD2 for D (6 bases). The germline CDR1 and CDR2 sequences are SGHRS and YFSETQ. V gave up 4 bases and J gave up 0 bases, with 12 bases separating them. CDR3 length: 15 residues. This CDR3 reads CASSPGGWSTDTQYF. DNA for the CDR3: TGCGCCAGCAGCCCCGGGGGTTGGAGCACAGATACGCAGTATTTT.

This chain connects TRBV9 to TRBJ1-2; TRBD1 aligns across 7 bases. J gave up 6 bases and V 4 bases, and 6 bases lay outside the gene matches. Germline assignment: CDR1 SGDLS and CDR2 YYNGEE. The CDR3 is made up of 13 amino acids. The chain's CDR3 is CASSLWDSDGYTF. The CDR3, as DNA: TGTGCCAGCAGCTTATGGGACAGCGATGGCTACACCTTC.

This clone was counted a few times. This chain links TRBV5-1 with TRBJ2-7, with a weak D call TRBD2 (5 bases). Germline CDR1 and CDR2: SGHRS and YFSETQ. The CDR3 consists of 13 residues. V gave up 2 bases and J gave up 4 bases, with 10 bases separating them. The CDR3 region has the DNA TGCGCCAGCAGCTTTGGACTCATGTACGAGCAGTACTTC. Amino acid sequence: CASSFGLMYEQYF.

The chain joins TRBV11-3 to TRBJ2-1; D is perhaps TRBD1 (6 bases). The length of the CDR3 is 14 residues. Germline V CDR1 and CDR2: SGHNT, YENEEA. V was pared by 5 bases and J by 2 bases, with 10 bases between. CDR3 protein: CASSGGLTYNEQFF. The CDR3 DNA sequence: TGTGCCAGCAGCGGGGGCCTGACCTACAATGAGCAGTTCTTC.

The gene calls are TRBV19 and TRBJ1-2, with unresolved D. Germline V lookup: CDR1 LNHDA, CDR2 SQIVND (reference sequence). The CDR3 totals 13 residues. The ends were cut back, 3 bases at V and 2 bases at J, with 7 bases in the middle. Written as DNA, the CDR3 is TGTGCCAGTAGTATGTCACTGAACTATGGCTACACCTTC. Its translation: CASSMSLNYGYTF.

This clone showed up just a few times. The chain carries TRBV5-1 and TRBJ2-7; possible D gene TRBD1, 7 bases. The CDR3 totals 14 residues. V was cut by 4 bases and J by 4 bases, with 15 bases left in between. The V gene's germline CDR1 is SGHRS and CDR2 YFSETQ. CDR3 region: CASSGGTAGYEQYF. CDR3 DNA: TGCGCCAGCAGCGGGGGGACAGCAGGATACGAGCAGTACTTC.

The chain combines TRBV2 with TRBJ2-4; perhaps TRBD2 as D (5 bases). The ends were cut back, 3 bases at V and 0 bases at J, with 12 bases in the middle. The germline V gene has CDR1 SNHLY and CDR2 FYNNEI. CDR3 length equals 16 residues. CDR3: CASSERVILAKNIQYF. The CDR3 DNA sequence: TGTGCCAGCAGTGAGAGGGTTATTTTAGCCAAAAACATTCAGTACTTC.

The chain is built from TRBV10-3 and TRBJ1-2; D is unresolved. Looked up from germline, CDR1 is ENHRY and CDR2 is SYGVKD. This CDR3 is 17 amino acids long. Trimming removed 2 bases at V and 0 bases at J, with 16 bases between. The CDR3 bases are TGTGCCATCAGTGAGGGTTCCCCCAGGTCTACTAACTATGGCTACACCTTC. This translates into CAISEGSPRSTNYGYTF.

The chain couples TRBV15 to TRBJ2-7, with 7 bases lining up with TRBD2. The trim removed 0 bases at V and 6 bases at J, leaving 11 bases unmatched. This CDR3 has 16 residues. Germline lookup yields CDR1 LNHNV and CDR2 YYDKDF (reference sequence). CDR3 nucleotide sequence: TGTGCCACCAGCAGAGATCAAGGACGAAGGGAGGGCGAGCAGTACTTC. Amino acids: CATSRDQGRREGEQYF.

The chain employs TRBV27 and TRBJ2-1; tentatively, D is TRBD2 (6 bases). The length of the CDR3 is 17 residues. Looked up from germline, CDR1 is MNHEY and CDR2 is SMNVEV (reference sequence). The V end lost 7 bases, the J end lost 4 bases, and 23 bases lay between the germline ends. CDR3 sequence reads: CASTLRFSGLVYNEQFF. CDR3 in DNA: TGTGCCAGCACTCTCAGGTTTAGCGGACTGGTATACAATGAGCAGTTCTTC.

The J gene is TRBJ2-3, the V gene TRBV12-5; the match to TRBD1 covers 7 bases. After removal of 5 bases from V and 2 bases from J, the junction contained 7 bases not matched to a gene. This CDR3 region has 15 residues. Germline lookup yields CDR1 LGHNT and CDR2 FRNRAP. For the CDR3, the DNA is TGTGCTAGTGGTCCCCGGACAGGAAACACAGATACGCAGTATTTT. Protein product: CASGPRTGNTDTQYF. Combining the CDR3 with reference TRBV12-5 and TRBJ2-3 gives the whole variable domain DARVTQTPRHKVTEMGQEVTMRCQPILGHNTVFWYRQTMMQGLELLAYFRNRAPLDDSGMPKDRFSAEMPDATLATLKIQPSEPRDSAVYFCASGPRTGNTDTQYFGPGTRLTVL.

The CDR3 loop is CASSFAGFANTGELFF. CDR3 coding DNA: TGTGCCAGCAGCTTTGCGGGATTCGCGAACACCGGGGAGCTGTTTTTT. The chain carries TRBV13 and TRBJ2-2, with D possibly being TRBD2 (6 bases). The germline V gene encodes CDR1 PRHDT and CDR2 FYEKMQ (reference sequence). The CDR3 runs to 16 residues. Trimming pared 3 bases from V and 0 bases from J, leaving 11 bases between.

The chain uses TRBV30 and TRBJ1-5; 7 bases are a match to TRBD1. Germline V gene data show CDR1 as GTSNPN and CDR2 as SVGIG (reference sequence). V was pared by 2 bases and J by 4 bases, with 5 bases of the junction left unmatched. The CDR3 loop spans 14 amino acids. CDR3 in amino acids: CAWSSTGWNQPQHF. CDR3 coding DNA: TGTGCCTGGAGTTCGACAGGGTGGAATCAGCCCCAGCATTTT.

This chain connects TRBV4-1 to TRBJ1-1, with D possibly TRBD1 on 6 matching bases. V shed 3 bases and J shed 3 bases, with 8 bases lying between them. CDR1 and CDR2 from the germline V gene are MGHRA and YSYEKL. The CDR3 has 13 residues. CDR3 in amino acids: CASSHRTDTEAFF. In nucleotides, the CDR3 is TGCGCCAGCAGCCATAGGACAGACACTGAAGCTTTCTTT.

V gene TRBV15 combines with J gene TRBJ1-5; 8 bases align to TRBD1. The CDR3 runs 15 residues. Trimming at V came to 1 base and at J to 5 bases, leaving 4 bases not matched to a gene. CDR1 and CDR2 (germline): LNHNV, YYDKDF (reference sequence). CDR3 loop: CATSRGQGLDQPQHF. The CDR3 region has the DNA TGTGCCACCAGCAGAGGACAGGGGTTGGATCAGCCCCAGCATTTT.

The chain has TRBV29-1 and TRBJ2-2, with a tentative D call TRBD1 (5 bases). Germline V lookup: CDR1 SQVTM, CDR2 ANQGSEA. V was trimmed by 4 bases and J by 6 bases, leaving 6 bases between them. The CDR3 loop spans 11 amino acids. The CDR3 reads CSVVGAGELFF. Written as DNA, the CDR3 is TGCAGCGTTGTAGGGGCCGGGGAGCTGTTTTTT.

This clone was observed a handful of times. The gene calls are TRBV5-5 and TRBJ1-4, with D possibly TRBD1 on 6 matching bases. CDR1 SGHKS and CDR2 YYEKEE come from the germline V gene (reference sequence). Between the trimmed V and J ends, which lost 8 bases and 5 bases, there was a span of 16 bases. The CDR3 extends over 14 amino acids. CDR3 protein: CASNPGQVNEKLFF. The DNA for the CDR3 is TGTGCCAGTAACCCGGGACAAGTAAATGAAAAACTGTTTTTT.

The rearrangement links TRBV4-3 to TRBJ2-1; D is perhaps TRBD2 (6 bases). Germline assignment: CDR1 LGHNA and CDR2 YSLEER. Trimming took off 0 bases at V and 6 bases at J, with 15 bases between the two ends. The CDR3 covers 16 residues. DNA for the CDR3: TGCGCCAGCAGCCAAGACATGGCCGCGGGGTTCAATGAGCAGTTCTTC. It codes for CASSQDMAAGFNEQFF.